This T cell receptor (beta chain) stems from a study of blood T cell repertoires in COVID-19. For the study at large: PBMCs, B-cell-depleted T cells, or T cells were the source of the cDNA or gDNA that made up the material.

V lost 8 bases, J lost 5 bases, and 15 bases lay in between. This CDR3 spans 13 amino acids. Libraries were prepared by immunoSEQ multiplex PCR; TCRdb keeps only in-frame clonotypes and omits some of them. The sample lists over 250,000 clones, under 90% occurring once. The receptor's source is a woman aged 45-59 years who had recovered from COVID-19. This sequence joins TRBV12-3 or TRBV12-4 and TRBJ1-2, with D maybe TRBD1 (5 bases). The sample was peripheral blood. The CDR3 reads CASGRDKGYGYTF. The DNA of the CDR3 is TGTGCCAGCGGGAGGGATAAGGGGTATGGCTACACCTTC.